This T cell receptor beta chain was retrieved from a study of T cell responses to AZD1222 COVID-19 vaccine. This CDR3 contains 17 residues. Germline CDR1 is MNHGY and CDR2 is SVAAGI. Trimming took off 4 bases at V and 0 bases at J, with 16 bases between the two ends. Sequencing used immunoSEQ multiplex PCR; TCRdb keeps in-frame clones, though not all of them. The sample lists approximately 150,000 clones, 88% occurring once. This receptor was identified in an adult who received the AZD1222 COVID-19 vaccine. Here the sequenced sample was peripheral blood, taken 28 days after the second AZD1222 dose. This chain uses TRBV6-9 with TRBJ1-5; a weak D match, TRBD1 (6 bases). In DNA form, the CDR3 reads TGTGCCAGCAGTTTCGACAGGACCCACTATAGCAATCAGCCCCAGCATTTT. Translating gives CASSFDRTHYSNQPQHF.